This T cell receptor beta chain is drawn from a study of tumor and adjacent non-tumor tissue in lung cancer. Germline CDR1 is SQVTM and CDR2 is ANQGSEA. The CDR3 is 11 residues long. Trimming stripped 7 bases from V and 12 bases from J, with 18 bases between. No cell sorting was done before RNA was extracted from the tissue. The normal lung tissue was taken more than 3 cm from the tumor edge. Between August and November 2014, newly diagnosed, chemotherapy-naive lung cancer patients underwent thoracic surgery in China. A modified ARM-PCR protocol with three rounds of nested PCR amplified TCRbeta. MiXCR, run by TCRdb on the multiplex PCR reads, gives a single entry per CDR3 protein. Here the sample spans 35,000 to 55,000 distinct CDR3 sequences, more than 50% being singletons.

The sample consisted of distant non-tumor lung tissue. The chain uses TRBV29-1 and TRBJ1-2; D is ambiguous. The receptor was derived from a man aged 50-60 years with non-small cell lung cancer. CDR3 nucleotides: TGCAGCGGATCGGGCAGCTATGACCACACCTTC. Its translation: CSGSGSYDHTF.